A single sample gave rise to the 4 T cell receptor beta chains below, sequenced in a study of control samples from healthy donors and cancer patients. Sequenced by immunoSEQ multiplex PCR; TCRdb stores in-frame clones only, minus some. The sample holds approximately 130,000 clones, roughly 91% seen once. Sample: blood. The receptor source for this set is a man aged 40-50 years in good health.

The chain uses TRBV30 and TRBJ2-3; D is possibly TRBD1 (6 bases). CDR1 and CDR2 from the germline V gene are GTSNPN and SVGIG (reference sequence). The CDR3 covers 15 residues. V was trimmed by 2 bases and J by 0 bases, leaving 12 bases between them. The CDR3 nucleotides read TGTGCCTGGAGTAAAGCAGGGGTTAGCACAGATACGCAGTATTTT. Protein: CAWSKAGVSTDTQYF.

The V and J genes are TRBV24-1 and TRBJ2-1; D is unresolved. V was trimmed by 9 bases and J by 8 bases, leaving 10 bases between them. This CDR3 has 11 amino acids. Germline V gene data show CDR1 as KGHDR and CDR2 as SFDVKD. In nucleotides, the CDR3 is TGTGCCACCTCCGATTCGTATGAGCAGTTCTTC. This gives the protein CATSDSYEQFF.

The chain combines TRBV6-5 with TRBJ1-1, with TRBD1 identical over 7 bases. Losses at the gene ends were 8 bases for V and 4 bases for J; bases not matched to a gene: 10. From germline, CDR1 is MNHEY and CDR2 SVGAGI. CDR3 length: 14 residues. The CDR3 sequence is CASALQGGATEAFF. The DNA for the CDR3 is TGTGCCAGCGCACTTCAGGGGGGGGCCACTGAAGCTTTCTTT.

This clone was recorded only once. The chain employs TRBV5-5 and TRBJ1-6; D unclear. CDR1 is SGHKS, CDR2 YYEKEE, per germline (reference sequence). This CDR3 is built from 13 residues. The V and J ends lost 0 bases and 11 bases respectively, with 9 bases between them. CDR3 nucleotide sequence: TGTGCCAGCAGCTTGGGGAGCACGGCACCCCTCCACTTT. Protein product: CASSLGSTAPLHF.